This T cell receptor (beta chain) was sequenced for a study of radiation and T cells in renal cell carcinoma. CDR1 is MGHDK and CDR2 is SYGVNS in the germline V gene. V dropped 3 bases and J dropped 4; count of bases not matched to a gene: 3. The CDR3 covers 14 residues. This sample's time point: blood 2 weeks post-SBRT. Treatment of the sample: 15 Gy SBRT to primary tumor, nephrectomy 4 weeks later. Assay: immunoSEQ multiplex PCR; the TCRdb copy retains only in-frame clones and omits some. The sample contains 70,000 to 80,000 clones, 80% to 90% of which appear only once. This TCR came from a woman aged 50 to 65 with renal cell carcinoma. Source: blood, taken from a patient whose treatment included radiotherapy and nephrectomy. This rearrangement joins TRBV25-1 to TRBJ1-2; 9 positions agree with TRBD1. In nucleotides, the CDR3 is TGTGCCAGCAGTGAGGGACAGGGCAGCTATGGCTACACCTTC. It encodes CASSEGQGSYGYTF.